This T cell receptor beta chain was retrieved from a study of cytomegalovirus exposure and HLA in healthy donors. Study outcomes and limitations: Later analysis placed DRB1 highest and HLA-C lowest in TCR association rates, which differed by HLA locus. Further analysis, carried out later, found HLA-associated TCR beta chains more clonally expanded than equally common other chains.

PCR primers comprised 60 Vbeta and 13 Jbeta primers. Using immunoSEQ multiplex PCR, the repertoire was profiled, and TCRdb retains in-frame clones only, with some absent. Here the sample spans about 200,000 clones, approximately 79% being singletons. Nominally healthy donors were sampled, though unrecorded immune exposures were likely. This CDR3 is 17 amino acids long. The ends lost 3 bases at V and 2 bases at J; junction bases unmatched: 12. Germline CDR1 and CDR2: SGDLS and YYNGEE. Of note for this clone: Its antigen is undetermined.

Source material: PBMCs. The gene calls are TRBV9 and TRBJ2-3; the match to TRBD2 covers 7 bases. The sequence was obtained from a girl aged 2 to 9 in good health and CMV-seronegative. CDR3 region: CASSARETSASTDTQYF. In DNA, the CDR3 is TGTGCCAGCAGCGCCCGCGAAACTAGCGCCTCCACAGATACGCAGTATTTT.